The source of this T cell receptor beta chain is a study of vaccination effects on CD4 cells after COVID-19. As to this clone: As yet, its antigen is unknown.

The method was immunoSEQ multiplex PCR; TCRdb's version includes in-frame clones alone and lacks a portion of them. The data show approximately 60,000 clones, approximately 80% seen once. The germline CDR1 and CDR2 sequences are MNHEY and SVGAGI. This CDR3 spans 15 amino acids. V was pared by 6 bases and J by 4 bases, with 16 bases between. After roughly 9 days in culture, the CD4+ T cells were isolated. The cohort was immunized with two doses of either the BNT162b2 or mRNA-1273 vaccine. IL-2 medium was substituted for half the medium on days 3 and 7. Findings and caveats of the study: By a late point after vaccination, infection- and vaccine-induced clones had shrunk markedly through clonal contraction.

The V call is TRBV6-5, the J call TRBJ1-3; D uncertain. The specimen comprised CD4+ T cells from PBMCs cultured without peptide, sampled after COVID-19 vaccination. The TCR comes from a human donor who received a COVID-19 vaccine. The CDR3 DNA sequence: TGTGCCAGCAGCCCGGGTGGGGTAGGAGGAAACACCATATATTTT. It codes for CASSPGGVGGNTIYF.